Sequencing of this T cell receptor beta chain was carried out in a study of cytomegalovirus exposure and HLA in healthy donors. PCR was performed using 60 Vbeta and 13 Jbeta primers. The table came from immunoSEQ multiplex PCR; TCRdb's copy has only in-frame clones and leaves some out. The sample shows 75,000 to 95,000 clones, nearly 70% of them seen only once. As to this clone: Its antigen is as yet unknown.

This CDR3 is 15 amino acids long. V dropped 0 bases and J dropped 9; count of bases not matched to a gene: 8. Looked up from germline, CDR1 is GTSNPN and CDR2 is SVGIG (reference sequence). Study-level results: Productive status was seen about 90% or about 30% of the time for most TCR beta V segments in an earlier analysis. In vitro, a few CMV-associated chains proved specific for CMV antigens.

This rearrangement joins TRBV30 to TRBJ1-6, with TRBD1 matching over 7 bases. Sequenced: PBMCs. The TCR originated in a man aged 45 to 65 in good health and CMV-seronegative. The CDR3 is CAWSVTGDGASPLHF. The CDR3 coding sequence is TGTGCCTGGAGTGTAACAGGGGATGGTGCTTCACCCCTCCACTTT.